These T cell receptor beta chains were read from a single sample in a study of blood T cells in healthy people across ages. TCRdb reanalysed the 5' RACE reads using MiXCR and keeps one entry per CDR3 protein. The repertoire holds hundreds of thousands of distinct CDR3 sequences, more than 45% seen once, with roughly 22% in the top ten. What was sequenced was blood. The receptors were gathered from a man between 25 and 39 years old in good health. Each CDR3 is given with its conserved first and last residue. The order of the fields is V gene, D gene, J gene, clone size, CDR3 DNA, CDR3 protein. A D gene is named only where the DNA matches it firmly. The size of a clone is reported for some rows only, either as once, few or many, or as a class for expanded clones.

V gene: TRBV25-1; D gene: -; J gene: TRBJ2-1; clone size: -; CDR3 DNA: TGTGCCAGCAGTAAGTCCCGGGCTTCGCACAATGAGCAGTTCTTC; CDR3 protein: CASSKSRASHNEQFF
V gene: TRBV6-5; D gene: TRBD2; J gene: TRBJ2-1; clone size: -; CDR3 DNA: TGTGCCAGCAAGCGGGAACGCCCCAGCAATGAGCAGTTCTTC; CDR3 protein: CASKRERPSNEQFF
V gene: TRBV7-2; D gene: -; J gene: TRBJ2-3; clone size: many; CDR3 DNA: TGTGCCAGCAGCTTAGATCGGGGGAGAGATACGCAGTATTTT; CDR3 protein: CASSLDRGRDTQYF
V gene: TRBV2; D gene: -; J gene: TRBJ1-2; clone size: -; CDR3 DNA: TGTGCCAGCTCTCGGGACACTCCTAACTATGGCTACACCTTC; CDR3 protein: CASSRDTPNYGYTF
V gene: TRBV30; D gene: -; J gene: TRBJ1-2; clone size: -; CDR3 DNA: TGTGCCTGTGCAGGGGTAGGAGCCTATGGCTACACCTTC; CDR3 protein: CACAGVGAYGYTF
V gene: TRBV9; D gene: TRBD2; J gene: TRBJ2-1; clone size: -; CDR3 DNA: TGTGCCAGCAGCGTAAGCGGGAGGACTAGCGGTTACAATGAGCAGTTCTTC; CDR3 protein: CASSVSGRTSGYNEQFF
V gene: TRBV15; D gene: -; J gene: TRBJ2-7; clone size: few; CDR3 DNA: TGTGCCACCAGCAGAGTCGGCCCCCCTAGGGCCTACGAGCAGTACTTC; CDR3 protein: CATSRVGPPRAYEQYF
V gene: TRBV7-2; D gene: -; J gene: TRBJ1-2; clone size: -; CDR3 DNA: TGTGCCAGCAGCTTAGTGGACATTTCATTTGGCTACACCTTC; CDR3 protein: CASSLVDISFGYTF
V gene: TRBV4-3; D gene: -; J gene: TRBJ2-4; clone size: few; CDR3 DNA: TGCGCCAGCAGCCAGGAACCGGGACGAGGCAAAAACATTCAGTACTTC; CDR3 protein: CASSQEPGRGKNIQYF
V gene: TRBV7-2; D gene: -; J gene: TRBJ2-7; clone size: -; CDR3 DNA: TGTGCCAGCAGCCCAACTGGGGTAGGGAGCTCCTACGAGCAGTACTTC; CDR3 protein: CASSPTGVGSSYEQYF
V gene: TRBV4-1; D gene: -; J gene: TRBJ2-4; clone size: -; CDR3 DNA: TGCGCCAGCAGCCAAGAACCGGGGGCAAAGGAGCAGTACTTC; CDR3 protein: CASSQEPGAKEQYF
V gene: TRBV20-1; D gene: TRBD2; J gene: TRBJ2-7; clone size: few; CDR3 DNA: TGCAGTGCTCGACCCACCGGGACTAGCTTTTCCTACGAGCAGTACTTC; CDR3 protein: CSARPTGTSFSYEQYF
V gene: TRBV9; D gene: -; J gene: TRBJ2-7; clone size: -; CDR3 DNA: TGTGCCAGCAGCGTAAACCCACAAAAGACAGCCGGTGAATCCTACGAGCAGTACTTC; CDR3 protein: CASSVNPQKTAGESYEQYF
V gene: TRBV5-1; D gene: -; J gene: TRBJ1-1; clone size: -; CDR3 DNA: TGCGCCAGCAGCGCCGAGGACTTAGGAACTGAAGCTTTCTTT; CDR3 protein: CASSAEDLGTEAFF
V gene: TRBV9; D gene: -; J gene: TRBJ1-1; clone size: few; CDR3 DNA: TGTGCCAGCAGCGTAGTCACTGAAGCTTTCTTT; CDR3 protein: CASSVVTEAFF
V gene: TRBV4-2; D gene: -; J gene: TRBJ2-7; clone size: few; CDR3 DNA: TGTGCCAGCAGCCAAGTTGGGGGGGCCGACGAGCAGTACTTC; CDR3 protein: CASSQVGGADEQYF
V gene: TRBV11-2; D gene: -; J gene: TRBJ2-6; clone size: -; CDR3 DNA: TGTGCCAGCCTAAAACCCTTTTTAACTGGGGCCAACGTCCTGACTTTC; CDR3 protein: CASLKPFLTGANVLTF
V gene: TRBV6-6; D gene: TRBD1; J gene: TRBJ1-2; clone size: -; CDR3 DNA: TGTGCCAGCAGTTACATACGCGACAGGGAGAATGGCTACACCTTC; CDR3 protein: CASSYIRDRENGYTF
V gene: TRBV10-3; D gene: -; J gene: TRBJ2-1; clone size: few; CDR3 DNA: TGTGCCATCAGGACTGCCAGGAATGAGCAGTTCTTC; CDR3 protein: CAIRTARNEQFF
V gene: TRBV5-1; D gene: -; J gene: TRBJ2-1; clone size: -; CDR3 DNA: TGCGCCAGCAAATTTAGTGTTGGAAATGAGCAGTTCTTC; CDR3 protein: CASKFSVGNEQFF
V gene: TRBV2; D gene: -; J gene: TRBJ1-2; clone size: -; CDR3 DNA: TGTGCCAGCAGTGAACGGCAGGGATCCTATGGCTACACCTTC; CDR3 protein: CASSERQGSYGYTF
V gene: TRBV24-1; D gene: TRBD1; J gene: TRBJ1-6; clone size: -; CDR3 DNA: TGTGCCACCAGTGACCCTACAGGGGATGGATCACCCCTCCACTTT; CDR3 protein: CATSDPTGDGSPLHF
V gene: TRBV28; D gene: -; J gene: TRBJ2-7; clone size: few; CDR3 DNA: TGTGCCAGCAGTATTACCGGGCCCCTTTCTTACGAGCAGTACTTC; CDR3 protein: CASSITGPLSYEQYF
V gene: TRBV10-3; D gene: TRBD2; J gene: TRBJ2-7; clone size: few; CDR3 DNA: TGTGCCATCAGTGAGCCTTGGCCCCGAACTAGCGGGACACATAATCTCTACGAGCAGTACTTC; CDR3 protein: CAISEPWPRTSGTHNLYEQYF
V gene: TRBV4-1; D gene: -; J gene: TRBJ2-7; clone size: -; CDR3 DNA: TGCGCCAGCAGCCAAGATGCCCGGGTTTACGAGCAGTACTTC; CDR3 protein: CASSQDARVYEQYF
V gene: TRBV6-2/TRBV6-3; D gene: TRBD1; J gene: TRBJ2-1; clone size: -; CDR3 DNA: TGTGCCAGTCGACAGGGCCGCAATGAGCAGTTCTTC; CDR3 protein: CASRQGRNEQFF
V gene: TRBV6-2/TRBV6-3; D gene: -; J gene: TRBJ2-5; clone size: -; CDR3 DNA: TGTGCCAGCAGTTACTGGGCAGACCAAGAGACCCAGTACTTC; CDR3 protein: CASSYWADQETQYF
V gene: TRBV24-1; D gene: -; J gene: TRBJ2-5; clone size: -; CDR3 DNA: TGTGCCACCAGTGATCCTCTACAGGGTATAGAGACCCAGTACTTC; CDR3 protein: CATSDPLQGIETQYF
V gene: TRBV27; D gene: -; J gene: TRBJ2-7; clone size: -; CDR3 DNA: TGTGCCAGCTCCGAGACGAACTTAGCCGAGCAGTACTTC; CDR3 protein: CASSETNLAEQYF
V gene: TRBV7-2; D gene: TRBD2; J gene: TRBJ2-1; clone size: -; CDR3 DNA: TGTGCCAGCAGCTCTGGGACTAGCGGTTTCAATGAGCAGTTCTTC; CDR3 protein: CASSSGTSGFNEQFF
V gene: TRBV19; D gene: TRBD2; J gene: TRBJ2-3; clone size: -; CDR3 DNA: TGTGCCAGCCGGGGGACTAGCGGGAGGATCACAGATACGCAGTATTTT; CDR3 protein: CASRGTSGRITDTQYF
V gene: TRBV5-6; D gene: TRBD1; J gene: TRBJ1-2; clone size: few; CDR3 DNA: TGTGCCAGCAGCTTGCCCGGGACAGCGAGTGGCTACACCTTC; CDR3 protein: CASSLPGTASGYTF
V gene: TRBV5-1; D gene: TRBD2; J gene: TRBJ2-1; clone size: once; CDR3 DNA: TGCGCCAGCAGCTTGGTCTTACGGCTGCGGGAGGGCCTCGTCGAGGATGAGCAGTTCTTC; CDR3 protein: CASSLVLRLREGLVEDEQFF
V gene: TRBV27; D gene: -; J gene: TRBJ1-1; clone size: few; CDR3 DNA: TGTGCCAGCAGGAGGGGCCCCCACGGGAGGTCTGAAGCTTTCTTT; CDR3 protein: CASRRGPHGRSEAFF
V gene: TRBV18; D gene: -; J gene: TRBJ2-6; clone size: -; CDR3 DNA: TGTGCCAGCTCACGAGTAGGAGGGACTGGGGCCAACGTCCTGACTTTC; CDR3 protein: CASSRVGGTGANVLTF
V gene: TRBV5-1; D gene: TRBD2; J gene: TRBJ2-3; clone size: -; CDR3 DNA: TGTGCCAGCAGTTTGAGCGGGGGGGCAGATACGCAGTATTTT; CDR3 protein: CASSLSGGADTQYF
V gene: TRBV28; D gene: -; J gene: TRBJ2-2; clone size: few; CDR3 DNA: TGTGCCAGCAGTTTATTGGGGAACACCGGGGAGCTGTTTTTT; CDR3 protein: CASSLLGNTGELFF
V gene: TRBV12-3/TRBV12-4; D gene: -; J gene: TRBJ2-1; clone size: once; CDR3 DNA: TGTGCCAGCAGCGGTGACTGGACCAATGTCGGGCAGTTCTTC; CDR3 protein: CASSGDWTNVGQFF
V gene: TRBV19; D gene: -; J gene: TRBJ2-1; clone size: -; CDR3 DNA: TGTGCCAGCAGGGTGGGGTGGGAGCAGTTCTTC; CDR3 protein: CASRVGWEQFF
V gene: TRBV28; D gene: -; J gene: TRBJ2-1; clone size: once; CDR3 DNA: TGTGCCAGCAGATGGGGGGTTATGAACAATGAGCAGTTCTTC; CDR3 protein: CASRWGVMNNEQFF
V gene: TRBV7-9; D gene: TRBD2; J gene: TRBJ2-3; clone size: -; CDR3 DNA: TGTGCCAGCAGCTTGGGACTAGCGGGGGTGTCTAGCACAGATACGCAGTATTTT; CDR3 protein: CASSLGLAGVSSTDTQYF
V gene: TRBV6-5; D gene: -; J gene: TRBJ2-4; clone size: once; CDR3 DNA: TGTGCCAGCACCGACGGGAGCTATGGGGAGCAGTACTTC; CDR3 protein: CASTDGSYGEQYF